Detailed here is one T cell receptor beta chain. Germline CDR1 is LNHNV and CDR2 is YYDKDF (reference sequence). V was clipped by 5 bases and J by 6 bases; unmatched bases: 11. This CDR3 is built from 15 residues. This sample is drawn from a study of blood T cell repertoires in COVID-19. The method was immunoSEQ multiplex PCR; TCRdb's version includes in-frame clones alone and lacks a portion of them. Of about 270,000 clones listed, around nine tenths are singletons. The TCR was taken from a woman in her sixties or seventies who had recovered from COVID-19. The sample was peripheral blood. The rearrangement joins TRBV15 to TRBJ1-2, with TRBD1 matching over 8 bases. This CDR3 is CATSPPRRQGNGYTF. CDR3 coding DNA: TGTGCCACCAGCCCGCCACGCAGACAGGGGAATGGCTACACCTTC.